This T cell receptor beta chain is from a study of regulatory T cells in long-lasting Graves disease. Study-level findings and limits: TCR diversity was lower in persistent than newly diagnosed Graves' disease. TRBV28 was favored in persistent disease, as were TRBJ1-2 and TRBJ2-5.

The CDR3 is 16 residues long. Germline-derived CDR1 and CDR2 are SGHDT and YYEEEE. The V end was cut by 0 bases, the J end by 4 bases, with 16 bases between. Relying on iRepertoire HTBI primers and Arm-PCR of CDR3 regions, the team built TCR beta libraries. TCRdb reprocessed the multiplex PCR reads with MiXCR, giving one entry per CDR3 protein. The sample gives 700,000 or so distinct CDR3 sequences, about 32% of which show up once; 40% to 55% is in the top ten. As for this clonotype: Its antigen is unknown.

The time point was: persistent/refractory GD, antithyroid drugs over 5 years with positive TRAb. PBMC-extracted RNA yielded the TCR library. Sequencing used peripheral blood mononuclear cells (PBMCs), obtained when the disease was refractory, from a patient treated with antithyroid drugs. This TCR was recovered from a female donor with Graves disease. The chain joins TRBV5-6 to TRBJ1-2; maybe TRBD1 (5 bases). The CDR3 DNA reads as TGTGCCAGCAGCTTGGGAGGGAGGGGAGACGGCTATGGCTACACCTTC. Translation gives CASSLGGRGDGYGYTF.